This TCR beta chain was found in a study of cytotoxic CD8 clonotypes in ibrutinib-treated CLL. Looking at the study overall: Productive templates per sample averaged almost 260,000; productive rearrangements, just under 95,000. Findings and limits, study-wide: While tracking circulating CD8+ T-cell counts, baseline clonality exceeded that of age-matched healthy donors.

Deep sequencing aimed at 1 in 200,000 to 1 in 1 million T cells' resolution. The assay was immunoSEQ multiplex PCR, and TCRdb's table has in-frame clones only and misses some. Here the sample spans approximately 320,000 clones, roughly 70% being singletons. Germline CDR1 LNHDA, CDR2 SQIVND (reference sequence). The V and J ends lost 5 bases and 2 bases respectively, with 12 bases between them. There are 15 residues in the CDR3. As concerns this clone: The antigen is unknown.

The specimen comprised PBMCs, sampled after 36 months of ibrutinib treatment. The sequence came from a human donor with chronic lymphocytic leukemia. V usage is TRBV19 and J usage is TRBJ2-2, with TRBD2 as a possible D gene (7 bases). The CDR3 loop is CASSRRGPNTGELFF. The CDR3 coding sequence is TGTGCCAGTAGTCGGCGGGGGCCCAACACCGGGGAGCTGTTTTTT.